This TCR beta chain was identified in a study of T cell responses to AZD1222 COVID-19 vaccine. Study overall: Second-dose timings of about 4 or about 12 weeks were pooled.

Study-wide results and limits: Clonal diversity was possibly underestimated, and the donors were mostly white British, with more females. Breadth and depth of Spike-specific TCRs rose after two AZD1222 doses.

CDR1 is SGHDT and CDR2 is YYEEEE in the germline V gene. Trimming took 2 bases from V and 7 from J; bases not matched to a gene: 5. The CDR3 covers 13 residues. Clones were sequenced by immunoSEQ multiplex PCR, and TCRdb holds only the in-frame ones, with some missing. The table records about 120,000 clones, approximately 87% of them present only once. As regards this clone: Its antigen is as yet unknown.

The starting material was peripheral blood, obtained on day 0 of AZD1222 vaccination. This sequence was found in an adult in good health. This chain links TRBV5-6 with TRBJ2-5; 7 bases fit TRBD1. CDR3 coding DNA: TGTGCCAGCAGCTTACCCGGGACAGCGACCCAGTACTTC. Amino acids: CASSLPGTATQYF. Variable domain in full (rest from reference TRBV5-6 and TRBJ2-5): DAGVTQSPTHLIKTRGQQVTLRCSPKSGHDTVSWYQQALGQGPQFIFQYYEEEERQRGNFPDRFSGHQFPNYSSELNVNALLLGDSALYLCASSLPGTATQYFGPGTRLLVL.